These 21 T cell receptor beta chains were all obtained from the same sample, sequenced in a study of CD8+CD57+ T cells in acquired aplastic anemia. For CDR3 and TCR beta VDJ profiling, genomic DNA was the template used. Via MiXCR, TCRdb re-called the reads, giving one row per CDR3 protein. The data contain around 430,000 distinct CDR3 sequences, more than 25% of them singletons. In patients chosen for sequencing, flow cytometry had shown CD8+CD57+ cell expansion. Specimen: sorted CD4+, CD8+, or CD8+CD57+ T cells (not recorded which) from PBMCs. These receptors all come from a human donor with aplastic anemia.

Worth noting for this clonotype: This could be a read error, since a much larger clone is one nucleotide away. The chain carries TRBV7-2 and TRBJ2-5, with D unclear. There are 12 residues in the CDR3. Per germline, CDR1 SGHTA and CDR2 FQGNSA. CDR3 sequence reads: CAGSLRAETQYF. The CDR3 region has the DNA TGTGCCGGCAGCTTAAGGGCAGAGACCCAGTACTTC.

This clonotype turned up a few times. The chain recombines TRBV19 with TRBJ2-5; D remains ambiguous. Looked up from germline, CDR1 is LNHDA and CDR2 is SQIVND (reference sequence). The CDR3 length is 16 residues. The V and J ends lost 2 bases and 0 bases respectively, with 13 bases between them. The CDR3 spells CASSISWGRYQETQYF. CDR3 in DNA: TGTGCCAGTAGTATATCCTGGGGTCGGTACCAAGAGACCCAGTACTTC.

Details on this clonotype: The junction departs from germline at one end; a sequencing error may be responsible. CDR3 coding DNA: TGTGCCAGCAGTCCCCGGACAGACCTGAACACTGAAGCTTTCTTT. It encodes CASSPRTDLNTEAFF. The chain is built from TRBV10-3 and TRBJ1-1; TRBD1 might be the D (6 bases). This CDR3 is 15 amino acids long. Germline V gives CDR1 ENHRY, CDR2 SYGVKD.

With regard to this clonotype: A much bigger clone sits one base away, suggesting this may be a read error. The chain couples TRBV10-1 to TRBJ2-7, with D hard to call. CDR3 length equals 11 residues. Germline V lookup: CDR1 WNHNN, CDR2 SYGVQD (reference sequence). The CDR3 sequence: CACSSISGQYF. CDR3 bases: TGCGCCTGCAGCTCCATCTCGGGGCAGTACTTC.

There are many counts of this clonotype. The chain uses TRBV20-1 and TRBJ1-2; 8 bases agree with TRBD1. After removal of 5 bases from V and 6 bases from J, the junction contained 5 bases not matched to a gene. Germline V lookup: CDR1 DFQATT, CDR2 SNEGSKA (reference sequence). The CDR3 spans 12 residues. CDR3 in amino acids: CSAPRTGNGYTF. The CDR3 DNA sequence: TGCAGTGCTCCCAGGACAGGGAATGGCTACACCTTC.

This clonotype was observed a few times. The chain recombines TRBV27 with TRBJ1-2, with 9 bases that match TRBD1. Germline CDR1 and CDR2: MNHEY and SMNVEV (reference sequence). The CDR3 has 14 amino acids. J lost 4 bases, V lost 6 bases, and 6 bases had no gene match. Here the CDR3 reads CASRGTGRPYGYTF. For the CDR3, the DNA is TGTGCCAGCAGGGGGACAGGGCGACCCTATGGCTACACCTTC.

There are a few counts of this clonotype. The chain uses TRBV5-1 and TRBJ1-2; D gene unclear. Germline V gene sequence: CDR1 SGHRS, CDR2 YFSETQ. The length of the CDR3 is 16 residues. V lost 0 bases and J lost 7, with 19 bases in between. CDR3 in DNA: TGCGCCAGCAGCTTGGCGTTTGATGTTCGGGGAGTTGGCTACACCTTC. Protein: CASSLAFDVRGVGYTF.

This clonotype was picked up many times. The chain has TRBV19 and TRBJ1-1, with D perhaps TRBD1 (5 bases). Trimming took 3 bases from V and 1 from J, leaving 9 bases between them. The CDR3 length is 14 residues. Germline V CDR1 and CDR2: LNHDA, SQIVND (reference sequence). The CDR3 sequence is CASSIFQGNTEAFF. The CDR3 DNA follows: TGTGCCAGTAGTATTTTCCAGGGGAACACTGAAGCTTTCTTT.

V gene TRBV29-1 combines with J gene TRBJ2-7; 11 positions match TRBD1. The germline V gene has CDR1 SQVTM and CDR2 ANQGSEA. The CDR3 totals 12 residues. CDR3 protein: CSARDRGSEQYF. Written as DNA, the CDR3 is TGCAGTGCTCGGGACAGGGGGAGCGAGCAGTACTTC.

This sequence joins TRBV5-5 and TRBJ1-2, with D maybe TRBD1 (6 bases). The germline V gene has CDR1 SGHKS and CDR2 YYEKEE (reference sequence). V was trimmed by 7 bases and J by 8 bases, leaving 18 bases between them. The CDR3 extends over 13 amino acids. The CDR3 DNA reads TGTGCCAGCTCACCAGGGGTAGCAGGCGGCTACACCTTC. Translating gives CASSPGVAGGYTF.

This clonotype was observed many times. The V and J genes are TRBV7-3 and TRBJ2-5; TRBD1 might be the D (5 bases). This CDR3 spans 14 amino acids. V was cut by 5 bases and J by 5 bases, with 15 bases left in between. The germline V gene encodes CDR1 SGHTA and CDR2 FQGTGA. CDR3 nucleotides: TGTGCCAGCAGCGAAAGAGGACCAGGGGAGACCCAGTACTTC. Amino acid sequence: CASSERGPGETQYF.

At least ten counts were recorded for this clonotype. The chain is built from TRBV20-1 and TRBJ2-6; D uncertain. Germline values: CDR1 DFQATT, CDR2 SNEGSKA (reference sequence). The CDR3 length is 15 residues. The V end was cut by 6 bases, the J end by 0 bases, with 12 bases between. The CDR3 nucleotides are TGCAGTGCGAGAACTCGGCACTCTGGGGCCAACGTCCTGACTTTC. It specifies CSARTRHSGANVLTF.

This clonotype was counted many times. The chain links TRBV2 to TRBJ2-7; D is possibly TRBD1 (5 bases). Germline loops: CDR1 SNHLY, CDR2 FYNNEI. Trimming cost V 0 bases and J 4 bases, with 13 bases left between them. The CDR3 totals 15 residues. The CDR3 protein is CASSEAPGAFYEQYF. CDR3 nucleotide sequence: TGTGCCAGCAGTGAAGCGCCTGGGGCTTTTTACGAGCAGTACTTC.

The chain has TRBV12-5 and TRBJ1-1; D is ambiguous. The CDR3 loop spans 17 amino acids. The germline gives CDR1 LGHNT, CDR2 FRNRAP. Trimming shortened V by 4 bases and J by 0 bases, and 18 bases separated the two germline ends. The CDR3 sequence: CASGSLNLGWMNTEAFF. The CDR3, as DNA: TGTGCTAGTGGTTCTCTTAACCTTGGGTGGATGAACACTGAAGCTTTCTTT.

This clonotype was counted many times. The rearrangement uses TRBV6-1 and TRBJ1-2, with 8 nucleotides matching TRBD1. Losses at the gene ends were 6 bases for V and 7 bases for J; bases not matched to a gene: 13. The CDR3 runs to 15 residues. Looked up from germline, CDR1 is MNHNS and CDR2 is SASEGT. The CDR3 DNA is TGTGCCAGCAGAGGGTCCGGCGACAGGGGCCCTGGCTACACCTTC. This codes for CASRGSGDRGPGYTF.

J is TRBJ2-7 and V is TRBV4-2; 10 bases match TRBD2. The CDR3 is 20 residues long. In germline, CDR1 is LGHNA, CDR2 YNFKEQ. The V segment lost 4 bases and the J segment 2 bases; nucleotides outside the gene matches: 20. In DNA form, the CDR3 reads TGTGCCAGCAGCCCGCGACCCATACCGACTAGCGGGCGGGGTACCTACGAGCAGTACTTC. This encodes CASSPRPIPTSGRGTYEQYF.

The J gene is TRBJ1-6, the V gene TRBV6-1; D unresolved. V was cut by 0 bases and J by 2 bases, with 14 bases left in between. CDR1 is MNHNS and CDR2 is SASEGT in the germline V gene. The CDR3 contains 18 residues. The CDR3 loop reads CASSEAGRRGPYNSPLHF. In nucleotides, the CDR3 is TGTGCCAGCAGTGAAGCCGGCAGGCGAGGTCCCTATAATTCACCCCTCCACTTT.

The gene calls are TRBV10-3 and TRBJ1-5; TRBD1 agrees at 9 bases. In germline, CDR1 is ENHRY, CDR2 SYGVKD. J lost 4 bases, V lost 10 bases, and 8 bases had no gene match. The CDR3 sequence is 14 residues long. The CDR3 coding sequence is TGTGCCAGCGGATCCGGGACAGGGAATCAGCCCCAGCATTTT. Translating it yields CASGSGTGNQPQHF.

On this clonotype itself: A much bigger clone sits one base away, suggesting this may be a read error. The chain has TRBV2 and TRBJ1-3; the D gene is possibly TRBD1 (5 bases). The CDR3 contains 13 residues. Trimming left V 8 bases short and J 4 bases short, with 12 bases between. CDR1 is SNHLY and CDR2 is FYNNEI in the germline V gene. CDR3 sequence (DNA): TGTGCCAGCGGGGCTGATGGGGGAAACACCATATATTTT. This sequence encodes CASGADGGNTIYF.

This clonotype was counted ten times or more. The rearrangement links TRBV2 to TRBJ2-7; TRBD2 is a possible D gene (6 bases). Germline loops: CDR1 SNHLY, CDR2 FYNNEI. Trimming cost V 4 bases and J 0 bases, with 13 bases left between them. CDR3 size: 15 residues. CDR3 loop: CASSVGTLYSYEQYF. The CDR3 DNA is TGTGCCAGCAGTGTCGGGACTTTATACTCCTACGAGCAGTACTTC. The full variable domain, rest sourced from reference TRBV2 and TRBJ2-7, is EPEVTQTPSHQVTQMGQEVILRCVPISNHLYFYWYRQILGQKVEFLVSFYNNEISEKSEIFDDQFSVERPDGSNFTLKIRSTKLEDSAMYFCASSVGTLYSYEQYFGPGTRLTVT.

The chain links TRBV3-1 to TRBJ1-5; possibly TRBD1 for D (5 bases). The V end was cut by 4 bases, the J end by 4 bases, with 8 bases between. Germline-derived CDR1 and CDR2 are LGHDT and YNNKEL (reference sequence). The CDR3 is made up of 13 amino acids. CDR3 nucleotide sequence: TGTGCCAGCAGCCCGACAGTTAATCAGCCCCAGCATTTT. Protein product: CASSPTVNQPQHF.